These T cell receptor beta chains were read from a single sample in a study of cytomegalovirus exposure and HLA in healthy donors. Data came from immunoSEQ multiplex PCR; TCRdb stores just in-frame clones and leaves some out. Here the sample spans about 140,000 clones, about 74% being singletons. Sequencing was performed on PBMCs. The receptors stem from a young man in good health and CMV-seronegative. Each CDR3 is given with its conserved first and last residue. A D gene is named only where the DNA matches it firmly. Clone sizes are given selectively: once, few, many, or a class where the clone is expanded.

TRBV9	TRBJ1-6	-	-	CASSVGQHNSPLHF	TGTGCCAGCAGCGTAGGACAACATAATTCACCCCTCCACTTT
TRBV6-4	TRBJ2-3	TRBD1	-	CASRPGQGADTQYF	TGTGCCAGCAGGCCGGGACAGGGGGCAGATACGCAGTATTTT
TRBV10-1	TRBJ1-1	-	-	CASSELGQGYTEAFF	TGCGCCAGCAGTGAGCTTGGTCAGGGATACACTGAAGCTTTCTTT
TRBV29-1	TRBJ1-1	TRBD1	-	CSVRTGEDTEAFF	TGCAGCGTCCGGACAGGGGAAGACACTGAAGCTTTCTTT
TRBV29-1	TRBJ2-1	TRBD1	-	CSVRDRANEQFF	TGCAGCGTTCGGGACAGGGCCAATGAGCAGTTCTTC
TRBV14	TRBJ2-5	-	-	CASSHELGVGEETQYF	TGTGCCAGCAGCCATGAGCTGGGAGTGGGCGAAGAGACCCAGTACTTC
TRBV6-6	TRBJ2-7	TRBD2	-	CASSYIRREMGYEQYF	TGTGCCAGCAGTTACATAAGGCGGGAGATGGGGTACGAGCAGTACTTC
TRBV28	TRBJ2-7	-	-	CASSSAARSYEQYF	TGTGCCAGCAGCAGCGCAGCCCGCTCCTACGAGCAGTACTTC
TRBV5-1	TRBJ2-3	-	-	CASSWQGGDTDTQYF	TGCGCCAGCAGCTGGCAAGGCGGGGACACAGATACGCAGTATTTT
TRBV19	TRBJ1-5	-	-	CASTHWEGNQPQHF	TGTGCCAGTACCCACTGGGAGGGCAATCAGCCCCAGCATTTT
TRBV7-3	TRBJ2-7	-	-	CASSFDSSYEQYF	TGTGCCAGCAGCTTCGACAGCTCCTACGAGCAGTACTTC
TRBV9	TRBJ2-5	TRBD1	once	CASSVRGRGETQYF	TGTGCCAGCAGCGTGAGGGGGCGCGGGGAGACCCAGTACTTC
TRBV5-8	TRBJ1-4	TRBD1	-	CASSFQTGGSLEKLFF	TGTGCCAGCAGCTTTCAAACAGGGGGCTCTTTGGAAAAACTGTTTTTT
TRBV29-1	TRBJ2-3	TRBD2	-	CSGRREPLGTQYF	TGCAGCGGGCGGCGGGAGCCGTTAGGTACGCAGTATTTT
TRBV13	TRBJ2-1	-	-	CASSSEVAPFF	TGTGCCAGCAGCTCGGAGGTAGCGCCGTTCTTC
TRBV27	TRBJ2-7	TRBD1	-	CASKGASYEQYF	TGTGCCAGCAAGGGGGCATCCTACGAGCAGTACTTC
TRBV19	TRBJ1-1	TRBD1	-	CASRDRGRTEAFF	TGTGCCAGCCGGGACAGGGGGCGTACTGAAGCTTTCTTT
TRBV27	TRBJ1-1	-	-	CASGDLGRFEAFF	TGTGCCAGCGGTGACCTAGGGAGGTTTGAAGCTTTCTTT
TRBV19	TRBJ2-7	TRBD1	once	CASSTTGIYEQYF	TGTGCCAGTAGTACGACAGGGATATACGAGCAGTACTTC
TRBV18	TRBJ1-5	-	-	CASSLHSNQPQHF	TGTGCCAGCTCACTACACAGCAATCAGCCCCAGCATTTT
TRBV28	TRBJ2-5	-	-	CASSYSGAWETQYF	TGTGCCAGCAGTTACTCAGGGGCCTGGGAGACCCAGTACTTC
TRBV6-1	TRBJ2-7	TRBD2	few	CASSERAGSSYEQYF	TGTGCCAGCAGTGAAAGAGCGGGGTCCTCCTACGAGCAGTACTTC
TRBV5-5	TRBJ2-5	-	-	CASSDGETQYF	TGTGCCAGCAGCGACGGGGAGACCCAGTACTTC
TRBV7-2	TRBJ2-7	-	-	CASSLAGGNEQYF	TGTGCCAGCAGCTTAGCAGGCGGGAACGAGCAGTACTTC
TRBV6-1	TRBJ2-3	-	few	CASTETRRDTQYF	TGTGCCAGCACTGAGACTAGACGGGATACGCAGTATTTT
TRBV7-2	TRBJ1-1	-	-	CASSQQGTTEAFF	TGTGCCAGCAGCCAGCAGGGGACGACTGAAGCTTTCTTT
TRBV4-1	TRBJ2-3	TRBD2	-	CASSQVSGLEATDTQYF	TGCGCCAGCAGCCAAGTTTCGGGACTAGAAGCCACAGATACGCAGTATTTT
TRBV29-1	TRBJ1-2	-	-	CSAGTNLNYGYTF	TGCAGCGCTGGGACAAATCTGAACTATGGCTACACCTTC
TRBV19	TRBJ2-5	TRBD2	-	CASSIGAGVQETQYF	TGTGCCAGTAGTATCGGGGCGGGGGTCCAGGAGACCCAGTACTTC
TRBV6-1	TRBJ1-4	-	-	CASSEMGVSEKLFF	TGTGCCAGCAGCGAGATGGGAGTTAGTGAAAAACTGTTTTTT
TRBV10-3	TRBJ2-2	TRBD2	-	CAISDEAGANTGELFF	TGTGCCATCAGTGACGAAGCGGGGGCGAACACCGGGGAGCTGTTTTTT
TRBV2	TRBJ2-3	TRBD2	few	CASSKREGADTQYF	TGTGCCAGCAGTAAGCGGGAGGGGGCAGATACGCAGTATTTT
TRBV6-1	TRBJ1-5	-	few	CASSEGEGGNQPQHF	TGTGCCAGCAGTGAAGGGGAAGGGGGCAATCAGCCCCAGCATTTT
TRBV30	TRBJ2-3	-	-	CAWSVSGSGVGTDTQYF	TGTGCCTGGAGTGTGAGTGGGAGCGGAGTTGGGACAGATACGCAGTATTTT
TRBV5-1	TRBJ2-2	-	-	CASSLGASATGELFF	TGCGCCAGCAGCCTGGGGGCTAGCGCCACCGGGGAGCTGTTTTTT
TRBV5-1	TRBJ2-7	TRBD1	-	CASRTGTGTYEQYF	TGCGCCAGCAGAACCGGGACAGGGACCTACGAGCAGTACTTC
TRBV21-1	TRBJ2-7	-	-	CAPGGVGYYEQYF	TGTGCGCCCGGAGGGGTGGGGTACTACGAGCAGTACTTC
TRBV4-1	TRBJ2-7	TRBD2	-	CASSQQTLGGEQYF	TGCGCCAGCAGCCAACAGACGTTGGGAGGGGAGCAGTACTTC
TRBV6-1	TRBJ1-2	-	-	CASTPGNALGYGYTF	TGTGCCAGCACCCCGGGAAACGCTTTAGGCTATGGCTACACCTTC
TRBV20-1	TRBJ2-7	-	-	CSARARDEQYF	TGCAGTGCTAGGGCCCGGGACGAGCAGTACTTC
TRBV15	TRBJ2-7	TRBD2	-	CATSPRGGFGPYEQYF	TGTGCCACCAGCCCCCGGGGGGGCTTCGGACCGTACGAGCAGTACTTC
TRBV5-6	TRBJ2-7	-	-	CASRYNSYEQYF	TGTGCCAGCAGATACAACAGCTACGAGCAGTACTTC
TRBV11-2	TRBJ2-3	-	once	CASSFSGFSTDTQYF	TGTGCCAGCAGCTTTAGCGGTTTTAGCACAGATACGCAGTATTTT
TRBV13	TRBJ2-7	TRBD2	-	CASSSGTSGRPIYEQYF	TGTGCCAGCAGCTCCGGGACTAGCGGGAGACCCATCTACGAGCAGTACTTC
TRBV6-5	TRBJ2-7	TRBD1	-	CASGNGGQGAYEQYF	TGTGCCAGTGGGAACGGGGGACAGGGGGCCTACGAGCAGTACTTC
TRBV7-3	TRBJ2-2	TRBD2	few	CASSRDYSSTGELFF	TGTGCCAGCAGTCGGGACTACTCGTCCACCGGGGAGCTGTTTTTT
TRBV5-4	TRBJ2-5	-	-	CASSLRGWETQYF	TGTGCCAGCAGCCTACGGGGTTGGGAGACCCAGTACTTC
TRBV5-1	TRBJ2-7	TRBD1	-	CASSSGTASYEQYF	TGCGCCAGCAGCTCGGGGACAGCTTCCTACGAGCAGTACTTC
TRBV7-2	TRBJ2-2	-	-	CASSLDTVITGELFF	TGTGCCAGCAGCTTAGACACCGTGATTACCGGGGAGCTGTTTTTT
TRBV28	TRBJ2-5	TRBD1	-	CASAGVDRVFQETQYF	TGTGCCAGCGCCGGAGTCGACAGGGTATTCCAAGAGACCCAGTACTTC
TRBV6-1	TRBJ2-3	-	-	CASSETRSTDTQYF	TGTGCCAGCAGTGAAACGAGAAGCACAGATACGCAGTATTTT
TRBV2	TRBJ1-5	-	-	CASSELSENQPQHF	TGTGCCAGCAGTGAACTGAGTGAAAATCAGCCCCAGCATTTT
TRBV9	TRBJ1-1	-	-	CASSPHTNTEAFF	TGTGCCAGCAGCCCACACACGAACACTGAAGCTTTCTTT
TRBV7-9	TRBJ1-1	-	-	CASSLVRTEAFF	TGTGCCAGCAGCTTAGTCCGGACTGAAGCTTTCTTT
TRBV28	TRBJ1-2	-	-	CASSSQQGTYGYTF	TGTGCCAGCAGCTCTCAACAGGGAACCTATGGCTACACCTTC
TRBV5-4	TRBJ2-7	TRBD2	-	CASSQGLAGGNGYEQYF	TGTGCCAGCAGCCAGGGACTAGCGGGAGGGAATGGTTACGAGCAGTACTTC
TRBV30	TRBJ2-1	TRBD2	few	CAWRELGTNPLNEQFF	TGTGCCTGGAGGGAACTAGGGACTAACCCTCTCAATGAGCAGTTCTTC